These 14 T cell receptor beta chains came from one sample sequenced in a study of human T cells and chemical hapten exposure. In TCRdb, the RACE reads were re-called with MiXCR into one record per CDR3 protein. The sample gives just under 65,000 distinct CDR3 sequences, more than 9.5% of which show up once; less than 2.5% is in the top ten. Indicated time point: patch test 3, about 24 weeks after DPC sensitization. The treatment here: therapeutic diphenylcyclopropenone sensitization with weekly scalp DPC. Sequenced material: whole blood, taken in connection with sensitization to the hapten diphenylcyclopropenone (DPC). The receptors come from a woman aged 25-40 years with alopecia areata. Some clones in this sample may be carry-over from other donors' samples.

The chain uses TRBV12-3 or TRBV12-4 and TRBJ2-3; possible D gene TRBD1, 5 bases. The CDR3 length is 14 residues. The V end lost 3 bases, the J end lost 2 bases, and 9 bases lay between the germline ends. The chain's CDR3 is CASSLTVPTDTQYF. Here the CDR3 DNA reads TGTGCCAGCAGTTTGACAGTACCCACAGATACGCAGTATTTT.

The chain combines TRBV20-1 with TRBJ1-5; a possible D gene is TRBD1 (6 bases). Trimming took 2 bases from V and 6 from J, leaving 11 bases between them. The germline gives CDR1 DFQATT, CDR2 SNEGSKA (reference sequence). This CDR3 spans 13 amino acids. The CDR3 region has the DNA TGCAGTGCTAGACAGGGGCACGGTCAGCCCCAGCATTTT. This translates into CSARQGHGQPQHF.

This clonotype was counted at least ten times. The V and J genes are TRBV28 and TRBJ2-7, with 7 bases fitting TRBD1. The CDR3 covers 16 residues. CDR1 and CDR2 (germline): MDHEN, SYDVKM. The V gene end was trimmed by 1 base and the J gene end by 1 base; junction bases not matched to a gene: 7. The CDR3: CASSLFGQVASYEQYF. CDR3 DNA sequence: TGTGCCAGCAGTTTATTTGGACAGGTGGCATCCTACGAGCAGTACTTC. Filled out from reference TRBV28 and TRBJ2-7, the complete variable domain reads DVKVTQSSRYLVKRTGEKVFLECVQDMDHENMFWYRQDPGLGLRLIYFSYDVKMKEKGDIPEGYSVSREKKERFSLILESASTNQTSMYLCASSLFGQVASYEQYFGPGTRLTVT.

Relative to its sample, this clonotype is medium-sized. The gene calls are TRBV5-5 and TRBJ2-2; 8 bases are a match to TRBD1. The CDR3 consists of 19 residues. The ends lost 1 base at V and 0 bases at J; junction bases unmatched: 11. Germline values: CDR1 SGHKS, CDR2 YYEKEE (reference sequence). The CDR3 region is CASSLSNSGGRANTGELFF. The DNA for the CDR3 is TGTGCCAGCAGCTTGTCTAACTCAGGGGGCAGAGCGAACACCGGGGAGCTGTTTTTT.

The chain employs TRBV6-4 and TRBJ1-1, with D uncertain. This CDR3 has 13 amino acids. Trimming took off 4 bases at V and 1 base at J, with 7 bases between the two ends. CDR1 MRHNA and CDR2 SNTAGT come from the germline V gene. The CDR3 DNA reads as TGTGCCAGCAGTGCTTACGGGAACACTGAAGCTTTCTTT. Translating it yields CASSAYGNTEAFF.

This clonotype was seen a handful of times. This sequence joins TRBV5-1 and TRBJ2-7, with D hard to call. Per the germline V gene, CDR1 is SGHRS and CDR2 is YFSETQ. V was pared by 10 bases and J by 1 base, with 6 bases between. The CDR3 length is 10 residues. This CDR3 reads CAAASYEQYF. CDR3 DNA: TGCGCCGCAGCGTCCTACGAGCAGTACTTC. Based on the CDR3 plus reference TRBV5-1 and TRBJ2-7, the full variable domain is KAGVTQTPRYLIKTRGQQVTLSCSPISGHRSVSWYQQTPGQGLQFLFEYFSETQRNKGNFPGRFSGRQFSNSRSEMNVSTLELGDSALYLCAAASYEQYFGPGTRLTVT.

This clonotype was seen repeatedly, ten times or more. This rearrangement joins TRBV20-1 to TRBJ1-2; D possibly corresponds to TRBD1 (5 bases). Trimming shortened V by 1 base and J by 8 bases, and 17 bases separated the two germline ends. Per the germline V gene, CDR1 is DFQATT and CDR2 is SNEGSKA (reference sequence). This CDR3 has 14 amino acids. CDR3 DNA: TGCAGTGCTAGAGCATCGGGGCATTCGCGGGGCTACACCTTC. Translated, it gives CSARASGHSRGYTF.

This clonotype was seen ten or more times. This sequence joins TRBV7-9 and TRBJ2-2; 11 bases are shared with TRBD1. The CDR3 length is 21 residues. Germline loops: CDR1 SEHNR, CDR2 FQNEAQ (reference sequence). Losses at the gene ends were 0 bases for V and 0 bases for J; bases not matched to a gene: 12. The CDR3 here is CASSLAGRDRGNSANTGELFF. CDR3 coding DNA: TGTGCCAGCAGCTTAGCAGGTCGGGACAGGGGGAACTCCGCGAACACCGGGGAGCTGTTTTTT.

This clonotype was counted between two and nine times. The chain recombines TRBV28 with TRBJ2-2; D may be TRBD1 or TRBD2 (6 bases each). The CDR3 has 15 amino acids. The V and J ends lost 2 bases and 7 bases respectively, with 14 bases between them. Germline CDR1 MDHEN, CDR2 SYDVKM. The CDR3 region has the DNA TGTGCCAGCAGTTTAAGGGGGGCGCTGGTCGGGGAGCTGTTTTTT. Translating it yields CASSLRGALVGELFF.

This clonotype was picked up a small number of times. V and J are TRBV11-3 and TRBJ1-6, with D perhaps TRBD1 (6 bases). The V end was cut by 5 bases, the J end by 0 bases, with 14 bases between. The germline CDR1 and CDR2 sequences are SGHNT and YENEEA. The CDR3 covers 17 residues. CDR3 in amino acids: CASSPQGPSSYNSPLHF. The CDR3 DNA is TGTGCCAGCAGCCCACAGGGACCGAGCTCCTATAATTCACCCCTCCACTTT.

By share, this clonotype ranks as medium-sized (0.01 to 0.1%). The CDR3 loop is CASSAGQAPAWEAFF. CDR3 DNA: TGTGCCAGCAGTGCTGGACAGGCGCCCGCCTGGGAAGCTTTCTTT. The chain joins TRBV2 to TRBJ1-1; TRBD1 matches at 7 bases. CDR3 size: 15 residues. Per the germline V gene, CDR1 is SNHLY and CDR2 is FYNNEI. V shed 4 bases and J 8 bases; nucleotides not matched to a gene: 13. The full variable domain, with the rest looked up from reference TRBV2 and TRBJ1-1, is EPEVTQTPSHQVTQMGQEVILRCVPISNHLYFYWYRQILGQKVEFLVSFYNNEISEKSEIFDDQFSVERPDGSNFTLKIRSTKLEDSAMYFCASSAGQAPAWEAFFGQGTRLTVV.

The J gene is TRBJ2-2, the V gene TRBV5-1; the D is unclear. This CDR3 has 13 amino acids. Trimming cost V 0 bases and J 4 bases, with 4 bases left between them. The V gene's germline CDR1 is SGHRS and CDR2 YFSETQ. In DNA form, the CDR3 reads TGCGCCAGCAGCTTGGCCATCACCGGGGAGCTGTTTTTT. Translating gives CASSLAITGELFF.

This clonotype was observed at least ten times. The chain combines TRBV28 with TRBJ2-7; 7 positions match TRBD2. Germline CDR1 MDHEN, CDR2 SYDVKM. With 4 bases clipped from V and 0 bases from J, the junction kept 12 bases outside the gene matches. CDR3 length equals 17 residues. CDR3 in amino acids: CASSWPSSGKTSYEQYF. CDR3 DNA: TGTGCCAGCAGTTGGCCCTCTAGCGGTAAAACCTCCTACGAGCAGTACTTC.

This clonotype was seen ten or more times. This chain uses TRBV12-3 or TRBV12-4 with TRBJ2-5; TRBD1 aligns across 8 bases. Germline trimming cut 2 bases from V and 3 bases from J; bases unmatched to any gene: 5. The CDR3 runs 15 residues. This CDR3 reads CASSLQGARKETQYF. CDR3 nucleotide sequence: TGTGCCAGCAGTTTACAGGGGGCACGAAAAGAGACCCAGTACTTC.